The source of this T cell receptor beta chain is a study of blood T cell repertoires in COVID-19. Study-level information: COVID-19 samples, acute and convalescent, were from the United States, Italy and Spain.

In this sample, this clone turned up a few times. Measured with immunoSEQ multiplex PCR; TCRdb has only the in-frame clones, and not every one. Counted here are some 530,000 clones, approximately 83% occurring once; the ten biggest clones make up approximately 3.4%. Germline V CDR1 and CDR2: KGHSY, FQNENV. The CDR3 contains 15 residues. The V and J ends lost 8 bases and 7 bases, in that order; junction bases with no gene match: 13. Sequencing was done on a sample of peripheral blood. The rearrangement links TRBV16 to TRBJ1-5, with 8 bases fitting TRBD1. This TCR was sampled from a human donor in a cohort sampled during active COVID-19. CDR3 bases: TGTGCCAGCCAACGGATCGACAGGGGAAGGCAGCCCCAGCATTTT. It yields the protein CASQRIDRGRQPQHF.